Sequencing of this T cell receptor beta chain was carried out in a study of TIL therapy for anti-PD-1-resistant metastatic lung cancer (dated by TCRdb to 2020 to 2023). For the wider study: Tumors were harvested before any PD-1/PD-L1 blockade; patients then received nivolumab, and those progressing received lymphodepletion, expanded TIL infusion and IL-2. Clonotypes were tracked across tumor, expanded TIL product and serial blood samples by T cell receptor beta sequencing of tumor and peripheral blood. A median non-synonymous tumor mutation burden of around 1.5 mutations per megabase was determined across the cohort by whole-exome sequencing. The cohort was predominantly lung adenocarcinoma, with several EGFR-mutant and two ALK-rearranged tumors, and half of patients were current or former smokers. Enrolled patients had a median age of around 50 years (range about 38-75) and a median tumor PD-L1 proportion score of 6%. Study-level results and caveats: Generalizability was limited because the cohort was highly selected, with more treatment-naive, never-smoker and oncogene-addicted patients included than is typical. The study protocol defined all tumor marker inferences as exploratory. Infused TIL clonotypes partially replaced the baseline peripheral repertoire then decayed over months, with no apparent association between persistence and response.

V sheds 3 bases and J sheds 5 bases, leaving 12 bases between their ends. CDR1 and CDR2 (SGHNT, YYREEE) derive from the germline V gene (reference sequence). Reading from cysteine to phenylalanine, the CDR3 counts 13 amino acids. Of all the DNA, just the CDR3 is kept, 39 bases in frame from base 1. The immunoSEQ v3 hsTCRB kit was used to amplify TCR beta CDR3 regions from genomic DNA through bias-controlled multiplex PCR. TCR libraries were sequenced on an Illumina NextSeq 500 to about 2 million read pairs for survey level or roughly 4.5-6 million for deep level. As for how the authors treated the data: Clonality was reported by immunoSEQ Analyzer software, which also assigned V, D and J genes and filtered out non-productive sequences. To compare repertoires between infused TIL and blood, productive Simpson clonality was used along with the Morisita overlap index of productive TRB rearrangements. Absolute clonotype counts in blood were estimated as lymphocyte count times CD3+ fraction times the clone's productive frequency. Entries here come from immuneACCESS through TCRdb and include only in-frame sequences with V and J called. Some clones fail to appear in such tables; in the studies checked, an unresolved V gene covers under half of the shortfall, and the cause of the remainder is unknown. V and J calls and clone size are those listed in that table; D and trimming were worked out from the DNA. The sample table holds tens of thousands of clones, of which 65% to 90% were seen once. The ten largest clonotypes hold 4% to 6% of the sample.

This sample's time point label indicates: pre-treatment sample, taken before nivolumab and TIL therapy. Between October 2017 and early 2020, a dual-center phase I trial enrolled adults who had stage 4 NSCLC. Samples were obtained from a single-arm, open-label phase I trial in which tumor-infiltrating lymphocyte therapy with nivolumab was evaluated in advanced non-small cell lung cancer. Blood mononuclear cells from EDTA tubes were separated on a Ficoll gradient and snap-frozen as pellets, and DNA was extracted from the cells using a Qiagen mini-prep kit. Points on this clone: This clone's antigen is unknown. No qualities accompany the bases; no much larger clone lies one base away.

Recombination connected TRBV5-4 to TRBJ2-7; no D gene can be assigned with confidence. The source is a person aged 25-79 years with non-small cell lung cancer. Specimen: blood, collected at baseline. DNA sequence: TGTGCCAGCAGCTCCTCGGCGGTCCACGAGCAGTACTTC. Its protein reads: CASSSSAVHEQYF.